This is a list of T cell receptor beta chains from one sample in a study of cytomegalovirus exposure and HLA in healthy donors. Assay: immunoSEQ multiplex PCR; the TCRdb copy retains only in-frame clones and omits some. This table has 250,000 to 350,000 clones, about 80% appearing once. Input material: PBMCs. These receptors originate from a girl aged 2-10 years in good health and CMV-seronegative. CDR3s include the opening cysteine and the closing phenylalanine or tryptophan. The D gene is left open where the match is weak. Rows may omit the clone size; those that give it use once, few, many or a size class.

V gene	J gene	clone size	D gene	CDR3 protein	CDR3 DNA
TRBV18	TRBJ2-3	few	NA	CASSPTGVTDTQYF	TGTGCCAGCTCACCGACAGGAGTCACAGATACGCAGTATTTT
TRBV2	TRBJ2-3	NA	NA	CAGAQGPLDTQYF	TGTGCTGGGGCCCAGGGGCCGTTAGATACGCAGTATTTT
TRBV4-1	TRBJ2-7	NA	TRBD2	CASSQTRLAGYEQYF	TGCGCCAGCAGCCAAACTAGGCTAGCGGGGTACGAGCAGTACTTC
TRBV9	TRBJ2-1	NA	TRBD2	CASSVDSGSGTYNEQFF	TGTGCCAGCAGCGTAGACTCGGGTAGCGGGACATACAATGAGCAGTTCTTC
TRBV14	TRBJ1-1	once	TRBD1	CASSQDIGRGLTEAFF	TGTGCCAGCAGCCAAGATATTGGCAGGGGGTTAACTGAAGCTTTCTTT
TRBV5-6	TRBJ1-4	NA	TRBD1	CASSLRTGGSEKLFF	TGTGCCAGCAGCCTACGGACAGGGGGATCTGAAAAACTGTTTTTT
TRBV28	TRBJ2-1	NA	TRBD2	CASRDRPGLAYNEQFF	TGTGCCAGCAGAGACAGACCGGGACTAGCCTACAATGAGCAGTTCTTC
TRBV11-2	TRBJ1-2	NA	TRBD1	CASSVGTGVGYTF	TGTGCCAGCAGCGTAGGGACAGGGGTCGGCTACACCTTC
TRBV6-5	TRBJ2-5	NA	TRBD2	CASSYLAGGETQYF	TGTGCCAGCAGTTACCTAGCGGGAGGAGAGACCCAGTACTTC
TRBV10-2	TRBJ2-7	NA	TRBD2	CASGLAGVSYEQYF	TGCGCCTCCGGACTAGCGGGAGTTTCATACGAGCAGTACTTC
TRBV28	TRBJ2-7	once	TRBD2	CASSSMTSGRYEQYF	TGTGCCAGCAGTTCGATGACTAGCGGGAGGTACGAGCAGTACTTC
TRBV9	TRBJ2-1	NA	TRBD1	CASSVAGQGDEQFF	TGTGCCAGCAGCGTAGCGGGACAGGGCGATGAGCAGTTCTTC
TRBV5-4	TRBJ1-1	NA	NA	CASSLQGLMNTEAFF	TGTGCCAGCAGCTTGCAGGGATTAATGAACACTGAAGCTTTCTTT
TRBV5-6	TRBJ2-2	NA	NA	CASSAEGADSANTGELFF	TGTGCCAGCAGCGCGGAGGGCGCTGACAGTGCTAACACCGGGGAGCTGTTTTTT
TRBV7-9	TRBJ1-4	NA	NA	CASSLATMDEKLFF	TGTGCCAGCAGCTTAGCTACTATGGATGAAAAACTGTTTTTT
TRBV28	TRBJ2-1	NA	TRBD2	CASSLWGLVSSEQFF	TGTGCCAGCAGTTTATGGGGACTAGTAAGCAGTGAGCAGTTCTTC
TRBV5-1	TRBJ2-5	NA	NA	CASSLEGEAETQYF	TGCGCCAGCAGCTTGGAAGGGGAGGCGGAGACCCAGTACTTC
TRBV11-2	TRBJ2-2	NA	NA	CASSLGGGSNTGELFF	TGTGCCAGCAGCTTAGGTGGGGGCAGCAACACCGGGGAGCTGTTTTTT
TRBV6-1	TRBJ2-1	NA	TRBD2	CASSTSGRYQFF	TGTGCCAGCAGCACTAGCGGGAGGTACCAGTTCTTC
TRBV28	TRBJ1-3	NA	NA	CASSLIGREQEARSGNTIYF	TGTGCCAGCAGTTTAATCGGCCGGGAGCAGGAGGCTCGCTCTGGAAACACCATATATTTT
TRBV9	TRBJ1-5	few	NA	CASSAQGYNQPQHF	TGTGCCAGCAGCGCACAGGGCTACAATCAGCCCCAGCATTTT
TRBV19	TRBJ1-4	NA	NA	CASKGIQGWPLFF	TGTGCCAGTAAGGGAATACAGGGTTGGCCACTGTTTTTT
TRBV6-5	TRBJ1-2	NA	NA	CASSYSDIGGYTF	TGTGCCAGCAGTTACTCCGACATAGGCGGCTACACCTTC
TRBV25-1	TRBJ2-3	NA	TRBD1	CASSETGSTDTQYF	TGTGCCAGCAGTGAGACAGGGAGCACAGATACGCAGTATTTT
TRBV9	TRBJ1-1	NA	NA	CASSPYFKGATEAFF	TGTGCCAGCAGCCCTTACTTTAAAGGGGCCACTGAAGCTTTCTTT
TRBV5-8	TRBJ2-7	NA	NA	CASRKVFGQYF	TGTGCCAGCAGGAAAGTGTTCGGGCAGTACTTC
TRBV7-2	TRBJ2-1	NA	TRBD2	CASRSSGSSYNEQFF	TGTGCCAGCCGCTCTAGCGGGAGCTCCTACAATGAGCAGTTCTTC
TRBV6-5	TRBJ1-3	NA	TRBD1	CASSPRQGANTIYF	TGTGCCAGCAGCCCTCGACAGGGGGCGAACACCATATATTTT
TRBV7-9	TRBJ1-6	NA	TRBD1	CASRQRTGTGVSPLHF	TGTGCCAGCAGACAACGCACCGGGACAGGGGTTTCACCCCTCCACTTT
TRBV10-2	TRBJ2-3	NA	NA	CASSAQNTQYF	TGCGCCAGCAGTGCCCAAAATACGCAGTATTTT
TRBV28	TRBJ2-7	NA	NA	CASRRAGAYEQYF	TGTGCCAGCAGAAGAGCAGGGGCCTACGAGCAGTACTTC
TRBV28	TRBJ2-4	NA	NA	CASSTRVLGAKNIQYF	TGTGCCAGCAGTACTAGGGTCCTTGGGGCCAAAAACATTCAGTACTTC
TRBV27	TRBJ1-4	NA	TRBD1	CASSPGQGTEKLFF	TGTGCCAGCAGTCCGGGACAGGGGACTGAAAAACTGTTTTTT
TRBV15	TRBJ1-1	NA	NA	CATSRDLNRNTEAFF	TGTGCCACCAGCAGAGATTTAAACAGGAACACTGAAGCTTTCTTT
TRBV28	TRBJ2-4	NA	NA	CASTSPRESKNIQYF	TGTGCCAGCACCTCCCCCAGGGAATCCAAAAACATTCAGTACTTC
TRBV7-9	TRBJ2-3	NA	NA	CAGQGGTDTQYF	TGTGCCGGCCAGGGTGGCACAGATACGCAGTATTTT
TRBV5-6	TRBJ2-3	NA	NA	CASSSTGLTTDTQYF	TGTGCCAGCAGCTCTACGGGACTCACTACAGATACGCAGTATTTT
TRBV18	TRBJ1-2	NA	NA	CASSPRAKDGYTF	TGTGCCAGCTCACCCAGGGCCAAGGATGGCTACACCTTC
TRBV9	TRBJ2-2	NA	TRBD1	CASSARSGTGGTGELFF	TGTGCCAGCAGCGCCCGATCCGGGACAGGGGGGACCGGGGAGCTGTTTTTT
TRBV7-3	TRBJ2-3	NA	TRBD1	CASSPGQGASTDTQYF	TGTGCCAGCAGCCCGGGACAGGGCGCTAGCACAGATACGCAGTATTTT
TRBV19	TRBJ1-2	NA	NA	CASRLGPIYGYTF	TGTGCCAGTAGGTTGGGGCCGATATATGGCTACACCTTC
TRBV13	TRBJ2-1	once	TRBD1	CASSLQGFRGHEQFF	TGTGCCAGCAGCCTACAGGGGTTCCGCGGGCATGAGCAGTTCTTC
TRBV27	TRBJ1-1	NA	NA	CASSLSGRVYTEAFF	TGTGCCAGCAGTTTATCGGGGAGAGTTTACACTGAAGCTTTCTTT
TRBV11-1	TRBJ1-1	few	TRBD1	CASSLKTGGNTEAFF	TGTGCCAGCAGCCTAAAGACAGGGGGGAACACTGAAGCTTTCTTT
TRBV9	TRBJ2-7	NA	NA	CASSVGGRGIAYEQYF	TGTGCCAGCAGCGTAGGTGGGCGAGGGATAGCGTACGAGCAGTACTTC
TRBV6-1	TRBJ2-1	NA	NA	CASSELAEASEFF	TGTGCCAGCAGTGAATTAGCAGAAGCCTCTGAGTTCTTC
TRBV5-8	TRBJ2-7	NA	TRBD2	CASREGTSGTYEQYF	TGTGCCAGCAGGGAAGGGACTAGCGGGACCTACGAGCAGTACTTC